The 2 T cell receptor beta chains listed next were all sequenced from one sample in a study of graft-versus-host responses after intestinal transplantation. For these receptors, no antigen is known. The protocol was immunoSEQ multiplex PCR, while the TCRdb copy is restricted to in-frame clones and leaves out a portion. Of about 70,000 clones in the sample, nearly 90% were seen once. The starting material was unstimulated CD8+ T cells sorted from spleen or lymph node cells, obtained before transplant. These receptors all stem from a human donor who was the organ donor for an intestinal transplant.

This rearrangement joins TRBV5-6 to TRBJ2-2; D may be TRBD1 (5 bases). The germline V gene has CDR1 SGHDT and CDR2 YYEEEE. This CDR3 is built from 14 residues. V was shortened by 5 bases and J by 0 bases, with 8 bases between the two germline ends. In DNA, the CDR3 is TGTGCCAGCAGGGCAGGGTCGAACACCGGGGAGCTGTTTTTT. It encodes CASRAGSNTGELFF.

V and J are TRBV6-6 and TRBJ2-1, with 7 bases aligning to TRBD1. The CDR3 is 14 amino acids. Trimming cost V 0 bases and J 5 bases; bases outside gene matches: 1. Germline CDR1 reads MNHNY; CDR2 reads SVGAGI (reference sequence). CDR3 nucleotide sequence: TGTGCCAGCAGTTACTCCGGGACAGACAATGAGCAGTTCTTC. Protein: CASSYSGTDNEQFF.